This TCR beta chain was obtained from a study of blood T cell repertoires in COVID-19. At the level of the study: Donors in the United States, Italy and Spain gave samples during acute or convalescent COVID-19.

The repertoire was sequenced with immunoSEQ multiplex PCR; TCRdb's copy has only in-frame clones and lacks some. The sample yields roughly 34,000 clones, 65% to 90% seen once. This clone was counted a single time. V dropped 5 bases and J dropped 5; count of bases not matched to a gene: 5. The CDR3 extends over 16 amino acids. The germline V gene has CDR1 LNHDA and CDR2 SQIVND (reference sequence). V usage is TRBV19 and J usage is TRBJ2-2; TRBD2 matches 13 bases. This clonotype was sampled from an elderly man with active COVID-19. Sample: peripheral blood. As DNA, the CDR3 is TGTGCCAGTAGTTCCGGACTAGCGGGGGTTACCGGGGAGCTGTTTTTT. It encodes CASSSGLAGVTGELFF.